The clone carrying this T cell receptor beta chain appeared many times. Its specificity is not known. TCRdb re-called the 5' RACE reads with MiXCR, one entry per CDR3 protein. The sample consists of fewer than 450,000 distinct CDR3 sequences, around 9% of them appearing once. These data originate in a study of identical twins. General study results and limits: Twins' excess sharing was less marked for out-of-frame beta sequences.

Specimen: naive T cells sorted from blood. The origin of this receptor is a woman in her forties or fifties in good health.

The CDR3 sequence: CASSSGRIDEQFF. The CDR3 DNA follows: TGCGCCAGCAGTAGCGGGAGGATCGATGAGCAGTTCTTC. This chain uses TRBV5-1 with TRBJ2-1; 10 bases align to TRBD2. The CDR3 has 13 residues. CDR1 and CDR2 (germline): SGHRS, YFSETQ. Unmatched junction bases numbered 4, after V lost 5 bases and J lost 8 bases.